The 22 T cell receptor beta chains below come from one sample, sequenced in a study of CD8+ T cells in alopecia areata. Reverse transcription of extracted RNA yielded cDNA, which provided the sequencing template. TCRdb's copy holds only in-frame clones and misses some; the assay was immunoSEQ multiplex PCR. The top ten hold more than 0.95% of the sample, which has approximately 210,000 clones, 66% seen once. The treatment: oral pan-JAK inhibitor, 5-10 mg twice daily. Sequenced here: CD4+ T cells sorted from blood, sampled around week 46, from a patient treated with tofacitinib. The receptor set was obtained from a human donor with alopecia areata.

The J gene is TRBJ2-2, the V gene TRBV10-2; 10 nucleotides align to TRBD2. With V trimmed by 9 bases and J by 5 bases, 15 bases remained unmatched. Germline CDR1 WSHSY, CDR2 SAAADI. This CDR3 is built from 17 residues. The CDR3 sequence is CASGPLKLAGRTGELFF. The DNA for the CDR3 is TGCGCCAGTGGCCCCCTCAAACTAGCGGGGAGGACCGGGGAGCTGTTTTTT.

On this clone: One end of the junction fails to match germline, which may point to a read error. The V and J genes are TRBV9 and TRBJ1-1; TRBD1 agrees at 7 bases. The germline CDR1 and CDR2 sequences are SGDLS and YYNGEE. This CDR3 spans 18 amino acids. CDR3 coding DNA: TGTGCCAGCAGCGTAGTGGGGGGGAGGCTACAGGGGAACACTGGAGCTTTCTTT. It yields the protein CASSVVGGRLQGNTGAFF.

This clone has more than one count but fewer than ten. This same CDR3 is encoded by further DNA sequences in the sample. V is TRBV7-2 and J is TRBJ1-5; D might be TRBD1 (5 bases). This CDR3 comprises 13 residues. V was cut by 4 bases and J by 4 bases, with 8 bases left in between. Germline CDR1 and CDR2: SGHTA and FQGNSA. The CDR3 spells CASSYRGNQPQHF. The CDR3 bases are TGTGCCAGCAGCTATCGGGGGAATCAGCCCCAGCATTTT. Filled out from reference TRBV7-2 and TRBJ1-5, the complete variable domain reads GAGVSQSPSNKVTEKGKDVELRCDPISGHTALYWYRQSLGQGLEFLIYFQGNSAPDKSGLPSDRFSAERTGGSVSTLTIQRTQQEDSAVYLCASSYRGNQPQHFGDGTRLSIL.

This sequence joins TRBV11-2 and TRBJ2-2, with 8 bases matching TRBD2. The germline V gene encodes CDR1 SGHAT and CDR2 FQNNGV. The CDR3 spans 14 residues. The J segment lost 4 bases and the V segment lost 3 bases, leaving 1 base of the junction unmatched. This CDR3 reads CASSFAGGTGELFF. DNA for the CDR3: TGTGCCAGCAGCTTCGCGGGGGGCACCGGGGAGCTGTTTTTT.

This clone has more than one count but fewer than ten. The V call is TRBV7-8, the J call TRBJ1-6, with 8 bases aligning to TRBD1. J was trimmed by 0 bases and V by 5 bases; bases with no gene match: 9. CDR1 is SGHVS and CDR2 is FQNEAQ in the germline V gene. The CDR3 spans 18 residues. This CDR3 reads CASSPRTGLSSYNSPLHF. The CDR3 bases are TGTGCCAGCAGCCCCCGGACAGGGCTGAGCTCCTATAATTCACCCCTCCACTTT. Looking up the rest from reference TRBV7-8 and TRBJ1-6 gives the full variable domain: GAGVSQSPRYKVAKRGQDVALRCDPISGHVSLFWYQQALGQGPEFLTYFQNEAQLDKSGLPSDRFFAERPEGSVSTLKIQRTQQEDSAVYLCASSPRTGLSSYNSPLHFGNGTRLTVT.

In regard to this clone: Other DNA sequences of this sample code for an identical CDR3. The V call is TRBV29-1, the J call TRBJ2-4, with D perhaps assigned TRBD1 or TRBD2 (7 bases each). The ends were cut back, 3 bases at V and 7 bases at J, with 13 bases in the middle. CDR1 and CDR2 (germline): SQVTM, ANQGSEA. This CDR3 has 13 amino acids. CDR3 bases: TGCAGCGTTGATCCAGGGGGGGAGAACATTCAGTACTTC. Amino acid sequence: CSVDPGGENIQYF.

In DNA, the CDR3 is TGTGCCAGCAGCCCCCGCGCGGGACTACGGACAGATACGCAGTATTTT. Its protein is CASSPRAGLRTDTQYF. J is TRBJ2-3 and V is TRBV7-2, with 7 bases aligning to TRBD2. This CDR3 is built from 16 residues. The germline gives CDR1 SGHTA, CDR2 FQGNSA. The J segment lost 3 bases and the V segment lost 5 bases, leaving 11 bases of the junction unmatched.

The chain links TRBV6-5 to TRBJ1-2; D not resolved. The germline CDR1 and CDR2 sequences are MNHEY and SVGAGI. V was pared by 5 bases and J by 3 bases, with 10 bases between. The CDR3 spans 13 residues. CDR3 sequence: CASSPGLHYGYTF. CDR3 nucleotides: TGTGCCAGCAGTCCCGGGCTACACTATGGCTACACCTTC.

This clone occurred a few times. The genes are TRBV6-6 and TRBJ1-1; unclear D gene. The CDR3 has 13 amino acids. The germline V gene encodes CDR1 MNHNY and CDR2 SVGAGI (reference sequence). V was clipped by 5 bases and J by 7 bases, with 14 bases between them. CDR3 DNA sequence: TGTGCCAGCAGTAGAACCTCCCGGGTTGAAGCTTTCTTT. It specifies CASSRTSRVEAFF.

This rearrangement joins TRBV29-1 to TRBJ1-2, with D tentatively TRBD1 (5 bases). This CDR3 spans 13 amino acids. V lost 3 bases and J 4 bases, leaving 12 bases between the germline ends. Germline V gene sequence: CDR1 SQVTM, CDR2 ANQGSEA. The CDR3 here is CSVDFGGSYGYTF. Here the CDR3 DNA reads TGCAGCGTTGATTTTGGGGGTAGCTATGGCTACACCTTC. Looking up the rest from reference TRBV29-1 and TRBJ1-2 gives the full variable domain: SAVISQKPSRDICQRGTSLTIQCQVDSQVTMMFWYRQQPGQSLTLIATANQGSEATYESGFVIDKFPISRPNLTFSTLTVSNMSPEDSSIYLCSVDFGGSYGYTFGSGTRLTVV.

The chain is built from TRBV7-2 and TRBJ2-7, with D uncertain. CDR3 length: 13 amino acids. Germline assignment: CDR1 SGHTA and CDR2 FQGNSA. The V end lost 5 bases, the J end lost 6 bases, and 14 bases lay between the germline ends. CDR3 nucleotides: TGTGCCAGCAGCGATGAATATGCCTCCGAGCAGTACTTC. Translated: CASSDEYASEQYF. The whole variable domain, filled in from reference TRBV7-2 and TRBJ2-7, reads GAGVSQSPSNKVTEKGKDVELRCDPISGHTALYWYRQSLGQGLEFLIYFQGNSAPDKSGLPSDRFSAERTGGSVSTLTIQRTQQEDSAVYLCASSDEYASEQYFGPGTRLTVT.

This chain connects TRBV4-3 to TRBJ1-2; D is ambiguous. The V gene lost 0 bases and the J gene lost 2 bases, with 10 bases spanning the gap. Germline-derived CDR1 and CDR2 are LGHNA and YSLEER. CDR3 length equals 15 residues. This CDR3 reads CASSQDFDTNYGYTF. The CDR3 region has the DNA TGCGCCAGCAGCCAAGATTTTGACACGAACTATGGCTACACCTTC.

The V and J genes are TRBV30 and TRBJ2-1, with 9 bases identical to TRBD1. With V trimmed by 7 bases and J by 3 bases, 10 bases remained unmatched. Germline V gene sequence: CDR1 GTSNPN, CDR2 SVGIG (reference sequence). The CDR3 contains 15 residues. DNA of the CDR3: TGTGCCTCGGGACAGGGCACTCCCTACTACAATGAGCAGTTCTTC. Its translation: CASGQGTPYYNEQFF.

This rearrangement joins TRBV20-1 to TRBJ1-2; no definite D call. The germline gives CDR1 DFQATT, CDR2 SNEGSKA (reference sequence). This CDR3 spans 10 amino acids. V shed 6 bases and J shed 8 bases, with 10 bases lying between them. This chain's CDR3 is CSAKAFGYTF. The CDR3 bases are TGCAGTGCGAAGGCGTTCGGCTACACCTTC.

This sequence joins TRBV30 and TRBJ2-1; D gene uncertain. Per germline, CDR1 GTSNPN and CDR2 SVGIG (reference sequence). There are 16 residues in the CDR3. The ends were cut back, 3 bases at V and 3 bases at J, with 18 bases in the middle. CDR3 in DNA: TGTGCCTGGAGCGTACCGCAACCCTCTATCTACAATGAGCAGTTCTTC. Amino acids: CAWSVPQPSIYNEQFF.

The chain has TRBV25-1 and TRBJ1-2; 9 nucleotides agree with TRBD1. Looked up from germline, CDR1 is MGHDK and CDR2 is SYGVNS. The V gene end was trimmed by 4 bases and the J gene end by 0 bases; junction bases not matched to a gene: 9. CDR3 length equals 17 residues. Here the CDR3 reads CASSADPGTGTNYGYTF. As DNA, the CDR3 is TGTGCCAGCAGTGCAGATCCCGGGACAGGGACTAACTATGGCTACACCTTC.

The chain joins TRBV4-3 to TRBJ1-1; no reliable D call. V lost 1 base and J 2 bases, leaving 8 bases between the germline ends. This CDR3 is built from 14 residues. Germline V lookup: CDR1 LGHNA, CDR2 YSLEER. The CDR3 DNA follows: TGCGCCAGCAGCCAAGCGACACCAAACACTGAAGCTTTCTTT. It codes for CASSQATPNTEAFF.

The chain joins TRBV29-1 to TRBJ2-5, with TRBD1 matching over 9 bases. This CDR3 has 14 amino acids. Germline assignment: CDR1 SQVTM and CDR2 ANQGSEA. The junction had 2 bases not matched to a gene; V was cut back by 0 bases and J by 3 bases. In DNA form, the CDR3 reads TGCAGCGTTGAAGATGGGACAGGGAAAGAGACCCAGTACTTC. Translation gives CSVEDGTGKETQYF.

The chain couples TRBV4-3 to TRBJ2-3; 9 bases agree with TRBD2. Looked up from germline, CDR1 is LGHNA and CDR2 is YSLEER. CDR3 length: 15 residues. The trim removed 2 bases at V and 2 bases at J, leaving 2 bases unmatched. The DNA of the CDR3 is TGCGCCAGCAGCCAATCTAGCGGGGACACAGATACGCAGTATTTT. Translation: CASSQSSGDTDTQYF.

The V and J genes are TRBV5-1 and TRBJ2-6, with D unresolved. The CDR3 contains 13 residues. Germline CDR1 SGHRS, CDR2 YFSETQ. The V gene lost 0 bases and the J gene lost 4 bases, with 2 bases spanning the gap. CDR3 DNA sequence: TGCGCCAGCAGCTTGGAAGGGGCCAACGTCCTGACTTTC. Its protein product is CASSLEGANVLTF. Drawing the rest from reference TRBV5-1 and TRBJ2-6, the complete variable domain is KAGVTQTPRYLIKTRGQQVTLSCSPISGHRSVSWYQQTPGQGLQFLFEYFSETQRNKGNFPGRFSGRQFSNSRSEMNVSTLELGDSALYLCASSLEGANVLTFGAGSRLTVL.

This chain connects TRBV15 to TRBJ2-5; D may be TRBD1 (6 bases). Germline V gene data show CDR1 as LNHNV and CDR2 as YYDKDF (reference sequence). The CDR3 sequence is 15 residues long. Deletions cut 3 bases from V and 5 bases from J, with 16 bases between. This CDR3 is CATSRDRSSRETQYF. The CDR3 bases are TGTGCCACCAGCAGGGACAGATCCTCCAGGGAGACCCAGTACTTC.

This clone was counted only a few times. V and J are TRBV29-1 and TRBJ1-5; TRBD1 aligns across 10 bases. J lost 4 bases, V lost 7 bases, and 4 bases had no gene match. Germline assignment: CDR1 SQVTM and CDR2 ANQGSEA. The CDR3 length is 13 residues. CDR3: CSAGTGVNQPQHF. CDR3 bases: TGCAGCGCGGGGACAGGGGTGAATCAGCCCCAGCATTTT.